This entry is about one T cell receptor beta chain. The data derive from a study of T cell changes during pregnancy in multiple sclerosis. Sequencing was performed with immunoSEQ multiplex PCR; in TCRdb, only in-frame clones are kept and a portion is missing. The sample lists about 75,000 clones; under 95% were seen once. The sample in question was CD4+ T cells from peripheral blood mononuclear cells, obtained before pregnancy. This clonotype was sampled from a female donor with multiple sclerosis, enrolled in a pregnancy study.

The CDR3 bases are TGCGCCAGCAGCATCTCCGGGACAGGGATCCCAGATACGCAGTATTTT. Amino acids: CASSISGTGIPDTQYF. The chain has TRBV5-1 and TRBJ2-3, with 9 bases fitting TRBD1. The CDR3 spans 16 residues. The trim removed 4 bases at V and 4 bases at J, leaving 10 bases unmatched. The germline gives CDR1 SGHRS, CDR2 YFSETQ.